This T cell receptor (beta chain) was identified during a study of cytomegalovirus exposure and HLA in healthy donors. Germline CDR1 and CDR2: SGHNT and YENEEA. The CDR3 length is 13 residues. Between the trimmed V and J ends, which lost 8 bases and 4 bases, there was a span of 13 bases. Study-wide results and limits: Later analysis suggested most CMV-associated TCR beta chains were HLA-restricted. A later analysis linked about 17,000 TCR beta sequences to HLA alleles at 0.05 false discovery rate. There were 150 to 200 TCR beta chains listed as cytomegalovirus-associated.

PCR involved 60 Vbeta and 13 Jbeta primers. The authors' processing: About 11 million of tens of millions of unique TCR beta chains were shared, per a later count. Assay used: immunoSEQ multiplex PCR; TCRdb lists only in-frame clones, some missing. Clone size and the V and J calls come from that table; the DNA yielded D and trimming. The data show over 200,000 clones, over 75% seen once. In the case of this clone: The antigen remains unidentified.

The receptor's source is a male donor in good health and CMV-seronegative. Sequencing input: PBMCs. The chain has TRBV11-3 and TRBJ2-3; TRBD2 might be the D (7 bases). The CDR3 DNA is TGTGCCAGCGGGTCGGGGGGCGCAGATACGCAGTATTTT. Encoded protein: CASGSGGADTQYF.